This T cell receptor beta chain was profiled in a study of OX40 agonist ivuxolimab in advanced cancers. Study context: Treatment received earlier with anti-PD-1, anti-PD-L1 or anti-CTLA-4 agents was allowed, and more than 35% had some.

The protocol was immunoSEQ multiplex PCR, while the TCRdb copy is restricted to in-frame clones and leaves out a portion. The sample comprises approximately 66,000 clones, 80% to 90% of which are singletons, and around 6.9% rests with the top ten. Germline V CDR1 and CDR2: MNHEY, SVGAGI. V was clipped by 5 bases and J by 6 bases, with 17 bases between them. This CDR3 comprises 14 residues. Sequencing was performed on CD4+ or CD8+ T cells sorted from blood, taken in a trial of the OX40 agonist ivuxolimab. This TCR came from an adult with an advanced solid tumor such as melanoma, head and neck, liver or kidney cancer. The chain couples TRBV6-5 to TRBJ2-7; D is unresolved. The CDR3 spells CASSPGLTASEQYF. The CDR3, as DNA: TGTGCCAGCAGTCCCGGGCTAACAGCCTCCGAGCAGTACTTC.